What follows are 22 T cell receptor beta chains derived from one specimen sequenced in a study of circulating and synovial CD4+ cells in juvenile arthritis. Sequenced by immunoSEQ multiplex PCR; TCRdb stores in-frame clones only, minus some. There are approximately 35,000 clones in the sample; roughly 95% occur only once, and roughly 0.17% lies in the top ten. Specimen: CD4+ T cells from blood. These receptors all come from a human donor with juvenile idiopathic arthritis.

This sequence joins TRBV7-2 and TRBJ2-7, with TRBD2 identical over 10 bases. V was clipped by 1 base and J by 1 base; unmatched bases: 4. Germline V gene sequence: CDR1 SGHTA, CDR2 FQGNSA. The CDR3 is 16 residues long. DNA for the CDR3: TGTGCCAGCAGCTTAGATCCTAGCGGGAGATCCTACGAGCAGTACTTC. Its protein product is CASSLDPSGRSYEQYF.

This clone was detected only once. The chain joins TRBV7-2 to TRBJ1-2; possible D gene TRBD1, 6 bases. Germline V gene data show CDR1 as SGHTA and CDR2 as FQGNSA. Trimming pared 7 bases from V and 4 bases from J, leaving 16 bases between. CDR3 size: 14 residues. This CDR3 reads CASITGSGGYGYTF. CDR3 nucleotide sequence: TGTGCCAGCATCACAGGGAGCGGGGGCTATGGCTACACCTTC.

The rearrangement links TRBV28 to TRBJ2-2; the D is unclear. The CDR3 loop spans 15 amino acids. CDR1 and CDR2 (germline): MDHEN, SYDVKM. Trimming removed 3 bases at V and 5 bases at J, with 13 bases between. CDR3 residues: CASSFSVSRTGELFF. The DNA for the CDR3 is TGTGCCAGCAGTTTCTCGGTTTCCCGGACCGGGGAGCTGTTTTTT.

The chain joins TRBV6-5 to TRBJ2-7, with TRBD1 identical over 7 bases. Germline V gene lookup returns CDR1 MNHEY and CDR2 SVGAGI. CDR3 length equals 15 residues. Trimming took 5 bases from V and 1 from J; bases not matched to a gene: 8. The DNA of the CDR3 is TGTGCCAGCAGTGGACAGGCGGCGTCTTCCTACGAGCAGTACTTC. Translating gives CASSGQAASSYEQYF.

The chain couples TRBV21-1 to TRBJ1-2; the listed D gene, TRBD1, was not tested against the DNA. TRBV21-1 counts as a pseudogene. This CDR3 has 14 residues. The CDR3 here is CASSKGGTGYGYTF. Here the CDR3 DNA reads TGTGCCAGCAGCAAAGGGGGGACAGGCTATGGCTACACCTTC.

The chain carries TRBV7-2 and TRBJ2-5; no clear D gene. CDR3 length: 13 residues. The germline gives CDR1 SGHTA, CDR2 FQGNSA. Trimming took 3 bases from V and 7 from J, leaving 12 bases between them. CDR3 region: CASSFGQSGTQYF. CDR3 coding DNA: TGTGCCAGCAGCTTTGGCCAGTCGGGGACCCAGTACTTC. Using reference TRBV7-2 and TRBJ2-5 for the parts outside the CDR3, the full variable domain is GAGVSQSPSNKVTEKGKDVELRCDPISGHTALYWYRQSLGQGLEFLIYFQGNSAPDKSGLPSDRFSAERTGGSVSTLTIQRTQQEDSAVYLCASSFGQSGTQYFGPGTRLLVL.

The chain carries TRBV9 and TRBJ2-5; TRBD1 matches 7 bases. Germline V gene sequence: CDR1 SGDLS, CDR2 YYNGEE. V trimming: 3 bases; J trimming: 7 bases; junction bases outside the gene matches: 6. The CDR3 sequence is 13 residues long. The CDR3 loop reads CASSGDRAVTQYF. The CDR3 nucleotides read TGTGCCAGCAGCGGTGACAGGGCGGTGACCCAGTACTTC.

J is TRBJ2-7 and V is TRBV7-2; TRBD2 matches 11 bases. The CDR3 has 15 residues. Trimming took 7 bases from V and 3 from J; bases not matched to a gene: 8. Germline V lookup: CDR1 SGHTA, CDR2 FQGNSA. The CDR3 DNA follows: TGTGCCAGCACCACTTCCGGGACTAGCGGCTACGAGCAGTACTTC. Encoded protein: CASTTSGTSGYEQYF.

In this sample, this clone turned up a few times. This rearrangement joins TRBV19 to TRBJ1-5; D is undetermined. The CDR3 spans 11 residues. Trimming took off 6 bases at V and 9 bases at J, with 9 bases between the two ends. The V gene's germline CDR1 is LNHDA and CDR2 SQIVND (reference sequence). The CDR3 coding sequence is TGTGCCAGTAGGGAGGCCGGGCCCCAGCATTTT. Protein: CASREAGPQHF.

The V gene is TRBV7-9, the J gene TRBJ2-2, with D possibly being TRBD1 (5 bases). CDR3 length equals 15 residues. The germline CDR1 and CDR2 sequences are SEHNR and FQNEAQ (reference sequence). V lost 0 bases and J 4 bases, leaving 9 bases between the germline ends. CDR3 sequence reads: CASSLAETGTGELFF. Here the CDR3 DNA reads TGTGCCAGCAGCTTAGCCGAAACAGGCACCGGGGAGCTGTTTTTT.

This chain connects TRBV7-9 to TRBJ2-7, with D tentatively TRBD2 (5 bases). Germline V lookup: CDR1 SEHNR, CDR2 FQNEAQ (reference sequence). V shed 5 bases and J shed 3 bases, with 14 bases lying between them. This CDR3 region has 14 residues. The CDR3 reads CASSGSGLDYEQYF. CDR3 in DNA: TGTGCCAGCAGCGGGTCGGGGTTGGACTACGAGCAGTACTTC.

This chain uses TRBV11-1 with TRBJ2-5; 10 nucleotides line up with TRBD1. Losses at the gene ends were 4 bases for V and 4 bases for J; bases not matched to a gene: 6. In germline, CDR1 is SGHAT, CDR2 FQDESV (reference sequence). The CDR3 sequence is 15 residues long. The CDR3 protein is CASSYTGTGVETQYF. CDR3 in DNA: TGTGCCAGCAGCTACACCGGGACAGGGGTAGAGACCCAGTACTTC. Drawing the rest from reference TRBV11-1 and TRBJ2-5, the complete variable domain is EAEVAQSPRYKITEKSQAVAFWCDPISGHATLYWYRQILGQGPELLVQFQDESVVDDSQLPKDRFSAERLKGVDSTLKIQPAELGDSAMYLCASSYTGTGVETQYFGPGTRLLVL.

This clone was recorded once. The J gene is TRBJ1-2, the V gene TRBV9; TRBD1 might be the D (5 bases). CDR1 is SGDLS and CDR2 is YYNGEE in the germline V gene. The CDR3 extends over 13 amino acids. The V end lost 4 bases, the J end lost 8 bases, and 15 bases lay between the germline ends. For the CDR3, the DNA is TGTGCCAGCAGCTTAACAGGCCAAGGGGGCTACACCTTC. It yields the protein CASSLTGQGGYTF.

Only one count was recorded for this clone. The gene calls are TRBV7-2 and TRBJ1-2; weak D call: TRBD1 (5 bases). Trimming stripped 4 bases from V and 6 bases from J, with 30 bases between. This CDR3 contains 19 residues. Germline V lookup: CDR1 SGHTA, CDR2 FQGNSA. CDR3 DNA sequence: TGTGCCAGCAGCTCAACTCTCCCAGGGCCGCCCCGGGTCATTCATGGCTACACCTTC. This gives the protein CASSSTLPGPPRVIHGYTF.

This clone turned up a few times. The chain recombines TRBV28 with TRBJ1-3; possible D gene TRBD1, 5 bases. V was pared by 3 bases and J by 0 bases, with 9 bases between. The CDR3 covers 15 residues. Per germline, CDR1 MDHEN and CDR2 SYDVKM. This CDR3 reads CASSFGAVSGNTIYF. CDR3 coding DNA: TGTGCCAGCAGTTTTGGGGCCGTCTCTGGAAACACCATATATTTT.

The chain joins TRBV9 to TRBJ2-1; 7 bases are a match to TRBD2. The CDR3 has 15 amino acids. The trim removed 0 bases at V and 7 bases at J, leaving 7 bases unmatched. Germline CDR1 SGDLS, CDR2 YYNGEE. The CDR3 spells CASSVAPAGVNEQFF. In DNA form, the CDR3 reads TGTGCCAGCAGCGTAGCCCCCGCGGGGGTTAATGAGCAGTTCTTC. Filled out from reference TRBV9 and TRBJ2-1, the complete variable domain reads DSGVTQTPKHLITATGQRVTLRCSPRSGDLSVYWYQQSLDQGLQFLIQYYNGEERAKGNILERFSAQQFPDLHSELNLSSLELGDSALYFCASSVAPAGVNEQFFGPGTRLTVL.

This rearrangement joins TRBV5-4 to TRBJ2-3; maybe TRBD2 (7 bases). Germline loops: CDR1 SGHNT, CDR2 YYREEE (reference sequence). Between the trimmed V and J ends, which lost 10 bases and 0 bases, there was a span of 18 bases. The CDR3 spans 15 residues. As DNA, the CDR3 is TGTGCCTCCAGGCCGGGGGGCACTAGCACAGATACGCAGTATTTT. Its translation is CASRPGGTSTDTQYF.

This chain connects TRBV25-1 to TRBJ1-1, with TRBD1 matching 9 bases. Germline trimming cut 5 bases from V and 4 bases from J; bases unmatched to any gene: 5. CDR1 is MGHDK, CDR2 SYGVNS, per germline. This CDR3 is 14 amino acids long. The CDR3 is CASSTQGAFTEAFF. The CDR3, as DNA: TGTGCCAGCAGTACACAGGGGGCATTCACTGAAGCTTTCTTT.

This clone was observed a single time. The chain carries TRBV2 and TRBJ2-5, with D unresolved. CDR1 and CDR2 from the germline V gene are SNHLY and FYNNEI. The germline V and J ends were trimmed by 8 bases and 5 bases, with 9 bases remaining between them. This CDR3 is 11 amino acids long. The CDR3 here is CASPNRETQYF. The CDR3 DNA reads TGTGCCAGCCCCAACCGGGAGACCCAGTACTTC. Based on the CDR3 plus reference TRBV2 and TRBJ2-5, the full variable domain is EPEVTQTPSHQVTQMGQEVILRCVPISNHLYFYWYRQILGQKVEFLVSFYNNEISEKSEIFDDQFSVERPDGSNFTLKIRSTKLEDSAMYFCASPNRETQYFGPGTRLLVL.

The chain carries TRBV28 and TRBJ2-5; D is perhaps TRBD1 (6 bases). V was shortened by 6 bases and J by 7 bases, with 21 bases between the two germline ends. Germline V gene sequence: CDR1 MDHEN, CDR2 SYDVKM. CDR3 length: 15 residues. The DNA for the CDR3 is TGTGCCAGCAGCCCCTTCCGGGGACAAAGGGCGACCCAGTACTTC. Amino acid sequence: CASSPFRGQRATQYF.

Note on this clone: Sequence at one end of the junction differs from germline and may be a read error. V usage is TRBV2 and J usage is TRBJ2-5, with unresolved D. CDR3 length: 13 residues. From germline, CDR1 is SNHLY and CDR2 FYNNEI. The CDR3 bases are TGTGCCAGCAGTGATCTACCCCAAGCGACCCAGTACTTC. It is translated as CASSDLPQATQYF.

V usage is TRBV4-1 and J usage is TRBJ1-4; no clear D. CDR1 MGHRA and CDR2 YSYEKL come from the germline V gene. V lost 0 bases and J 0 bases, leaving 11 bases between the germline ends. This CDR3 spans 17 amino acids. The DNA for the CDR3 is TGCGCCAGCAGCCAAGATTGGCAGGCCACAACTAATGAAAAACTGTTTTTT. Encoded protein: CASSQDWQATTNEKLFF.